This T cell receptor beta chain was identified during a study of cytomegalovirus exposure and HLA in healthy donors. Study-level findings and limits: In vitro experiments confirmed that three CMV-associated chains were specific for CMV antigens. About 87% or about 30% of the time was how often most TCR beta V segments were productive, according to an earlier analysis.

Among the donors, all were healthy bone marrow donors. Donors sampled were nominally healthy, though unrecorded immune exposures were likely. Vbeta (60) and Jbeta (13) primers were used in the PCR. The repertoire was sequenced with immunoSEQ multiplex PCR; TCRdb's copy has only in-frame clones and lacks some. There are 150,000 to 200,000 clones in the sample; over 75% occur only once, and 1.3% lies in the top ten. On this clone itself: The antigen is undetermined.

The sample consisted of PBMCs. The receptor was isolated from a man in his forties or fifties in good health and CMV-seropositive.

CDR3 DNA: TGTGCCAGCAGCTTAGACAGGGGACCTGGAAACACCATATATTTT. Residues: CASSLDRGPGNTIYF. The chain has TRBV7-8 and TRBJ1-3; 7 nucleotides align to TRBD1. J lost 2 bases, V lost 1 base, and 2 bases had no gene match. The CDR3 runs 15 residues. Germline V gene sequence: CDR1 SGHVS, CDR2 FQNEAQ.